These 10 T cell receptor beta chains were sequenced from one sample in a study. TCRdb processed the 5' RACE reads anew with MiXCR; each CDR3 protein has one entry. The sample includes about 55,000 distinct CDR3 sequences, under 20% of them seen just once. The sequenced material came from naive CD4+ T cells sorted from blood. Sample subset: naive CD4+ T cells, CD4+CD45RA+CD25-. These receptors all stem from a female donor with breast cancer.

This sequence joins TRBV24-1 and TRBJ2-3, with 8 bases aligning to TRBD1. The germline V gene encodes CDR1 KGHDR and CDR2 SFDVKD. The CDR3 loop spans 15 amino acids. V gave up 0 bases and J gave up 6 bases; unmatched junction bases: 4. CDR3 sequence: CATSDLNQGADTQYF. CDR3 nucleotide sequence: TGTGCCACCAGTGATTTGAATCAGGGGGCCGATACGCAGTATTTT.

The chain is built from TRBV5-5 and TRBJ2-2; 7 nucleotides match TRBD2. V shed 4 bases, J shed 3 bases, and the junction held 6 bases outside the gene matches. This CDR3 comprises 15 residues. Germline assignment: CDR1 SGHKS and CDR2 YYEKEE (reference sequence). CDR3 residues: CASSSGLGYTGELFF. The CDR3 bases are TGTGCCAGCAGCAGCGGACTAGGGTACACCGGGGAGCTGTTTTTT.

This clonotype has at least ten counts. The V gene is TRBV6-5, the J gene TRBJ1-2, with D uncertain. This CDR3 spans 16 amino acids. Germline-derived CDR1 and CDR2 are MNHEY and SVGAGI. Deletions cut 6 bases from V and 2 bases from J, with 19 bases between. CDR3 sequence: CASREKTGIGNYGYTF. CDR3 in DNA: TGTGCCAGCAGGGAAAAGACCGGAATAGGGAACTATGGCTACACCTTC.

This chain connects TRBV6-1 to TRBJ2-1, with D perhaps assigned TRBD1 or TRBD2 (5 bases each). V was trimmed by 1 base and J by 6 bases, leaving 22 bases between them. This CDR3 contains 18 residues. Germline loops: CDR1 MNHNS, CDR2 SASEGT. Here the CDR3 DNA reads TGTGCCAGCAGTGAAGGTCCCGCAGGGAGAGGCTTTTCCAATGAGCAGTTCTTC. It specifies CASSEGPAGRGFSNEQFF.

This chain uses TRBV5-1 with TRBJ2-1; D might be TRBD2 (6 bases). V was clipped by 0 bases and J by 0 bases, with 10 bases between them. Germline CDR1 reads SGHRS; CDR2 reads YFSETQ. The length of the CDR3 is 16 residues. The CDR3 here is CASSLGGDNSYNEQFF. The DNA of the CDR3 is TGCGCCAGCAGCTTGGGGGGGGATAACTCCTACAATGAGCAGTTCTTC.

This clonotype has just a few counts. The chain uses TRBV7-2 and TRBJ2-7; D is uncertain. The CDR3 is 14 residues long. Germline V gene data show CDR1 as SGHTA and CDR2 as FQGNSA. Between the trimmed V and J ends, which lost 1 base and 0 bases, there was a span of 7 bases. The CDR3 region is CASSLDAASYEQYF. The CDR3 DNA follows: TGTGCCAGCAGCTTAGATGCGGCCTCCTACGAGCAGTACTTC.

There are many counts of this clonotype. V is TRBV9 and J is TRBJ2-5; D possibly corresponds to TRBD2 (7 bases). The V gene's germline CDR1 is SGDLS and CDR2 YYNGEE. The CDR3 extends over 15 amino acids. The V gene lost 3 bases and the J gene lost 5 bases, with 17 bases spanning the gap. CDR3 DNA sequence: TGTGCCAGCAGCGCCCACTGGGGGGGCGGGGAGACCCAGTACTTC. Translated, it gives CASSAHWGGGETQYF.

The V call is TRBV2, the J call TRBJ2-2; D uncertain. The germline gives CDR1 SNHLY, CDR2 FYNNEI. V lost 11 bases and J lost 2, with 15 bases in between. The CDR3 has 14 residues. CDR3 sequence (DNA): TGTGCCGGACGTCTAGGCGTCAACACCGGGGAGCTGTTTTTT. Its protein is CAGRLGVNTGELFF.

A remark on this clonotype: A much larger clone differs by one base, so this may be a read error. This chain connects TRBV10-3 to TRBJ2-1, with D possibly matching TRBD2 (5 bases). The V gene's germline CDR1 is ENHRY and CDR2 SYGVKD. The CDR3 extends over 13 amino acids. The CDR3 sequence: CAISEGLYNEQSF. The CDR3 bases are TGTGCCATCAGTGAGGGACTCTACAATGAGCAGTCCTTC.

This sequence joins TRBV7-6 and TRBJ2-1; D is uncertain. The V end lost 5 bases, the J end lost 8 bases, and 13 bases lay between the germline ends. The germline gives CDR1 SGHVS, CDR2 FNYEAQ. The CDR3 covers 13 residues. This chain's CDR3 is CASSLRVGYEQFF. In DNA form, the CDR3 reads TGTGCCAGCAGCCTTAGGGTAGGGTATGAGCAGTTCTTC.